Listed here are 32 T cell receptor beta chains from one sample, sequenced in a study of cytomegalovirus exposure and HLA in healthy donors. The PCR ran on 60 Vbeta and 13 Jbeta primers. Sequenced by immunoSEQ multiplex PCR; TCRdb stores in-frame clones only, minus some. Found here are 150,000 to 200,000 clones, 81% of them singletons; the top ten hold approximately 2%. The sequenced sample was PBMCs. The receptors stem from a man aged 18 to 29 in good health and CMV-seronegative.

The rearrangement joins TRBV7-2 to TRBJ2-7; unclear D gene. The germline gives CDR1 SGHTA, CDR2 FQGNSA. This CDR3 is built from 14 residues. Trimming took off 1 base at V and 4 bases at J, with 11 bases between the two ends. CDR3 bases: TGTGCCAGCAGCTTAGGAGGAGCCGGGTACGAGCAGTACTTC. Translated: CASSLGGAGYEQYF. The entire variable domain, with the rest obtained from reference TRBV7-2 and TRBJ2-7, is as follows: GAGVSQSPSNKVTEKGKDVELRCDPISGHTALYWYRQSLGQGLEFLIYFQGNSAPDKSGLPSDRFSAERTGGSVSTLTIQRTQQEDSAVYLCASSLGGAGYEQYFGPGTRLTVT.

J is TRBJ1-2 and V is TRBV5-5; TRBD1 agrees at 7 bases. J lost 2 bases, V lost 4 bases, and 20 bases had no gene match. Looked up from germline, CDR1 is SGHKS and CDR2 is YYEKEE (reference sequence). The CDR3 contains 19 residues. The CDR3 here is CASSQKPTLTGFINYGYTF. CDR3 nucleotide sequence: TGTGCCAGCAGCCAAAAGCCTACCCTGACAGGGTTCATCAACTATGGCTACACCTTC.

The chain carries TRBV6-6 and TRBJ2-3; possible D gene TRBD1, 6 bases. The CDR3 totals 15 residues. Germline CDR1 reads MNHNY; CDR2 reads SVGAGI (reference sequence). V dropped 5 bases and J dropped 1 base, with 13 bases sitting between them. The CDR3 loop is CASSERNRGTDTQYF. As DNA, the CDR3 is TGTGCCAGCAGTGAGCGAAACAGGGGCACAGATACGCAGTATTTT.

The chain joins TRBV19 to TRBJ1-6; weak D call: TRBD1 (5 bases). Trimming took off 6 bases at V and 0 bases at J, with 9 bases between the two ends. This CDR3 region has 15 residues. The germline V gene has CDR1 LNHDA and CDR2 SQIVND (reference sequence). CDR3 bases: TGTGCCAGTAGCGGGGGAAGCTCCTATAATTCACCCCTCCACTTT. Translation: CASSGGSSYNSPLHF.

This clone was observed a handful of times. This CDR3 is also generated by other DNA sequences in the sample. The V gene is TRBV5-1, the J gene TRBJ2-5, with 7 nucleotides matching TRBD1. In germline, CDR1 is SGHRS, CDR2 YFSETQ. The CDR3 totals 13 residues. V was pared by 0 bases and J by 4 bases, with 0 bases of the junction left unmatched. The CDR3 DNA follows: TGCGCCAGCAGCTTGGGACAGGGAGAGACCCAGTACTTC. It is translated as CASSLGQGETQYF.

CDR3 residues: CSVVESGGKETQYF. CDR3 nucleotide sequence: TGCAGCGTTGTTGAGTCTGGCGGAAAAGAGACCCAGTACTTC. The J gene is TRBJ2-5, the V gene TRBV29-1; no firm D call. The germline V gene has CDR1 SQVTM and CDR2 ANQGSEA. Trimming shortened V by 4 bases and J by 3 bases, and 15 bases separated the two germline ends. This CDR3 has 14 amino acids. The full variable domain, in which reference TRBV29-1 and TRBJ2-5 provide the parts outside the CDR3, is SAVISQKPSRDICQRGTSLTIQCQVDSQVTMMFWYRQQPGQSLTLIATANQGSEATYESGFVIDKFPISRPNLTFSTLTVSNMSPEDSSIYLCSVVESGGKETQYFGPGTRLLVL.

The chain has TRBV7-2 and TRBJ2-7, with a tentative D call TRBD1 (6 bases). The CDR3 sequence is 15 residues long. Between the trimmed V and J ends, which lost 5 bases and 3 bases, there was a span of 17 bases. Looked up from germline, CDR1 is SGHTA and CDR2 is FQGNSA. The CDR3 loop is CASSTTGTKGYEQYF. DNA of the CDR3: TGTGCCAGCAGCACGACCGGGACAAAAGGCTACGAGCAGTACTTC.

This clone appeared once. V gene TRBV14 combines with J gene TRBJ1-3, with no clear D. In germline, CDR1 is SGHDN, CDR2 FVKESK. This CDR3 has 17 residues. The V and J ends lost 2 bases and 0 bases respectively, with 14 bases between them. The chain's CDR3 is CASSQIKDSYSGNTIYF. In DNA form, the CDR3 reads TGTGCCAGCAGCCAAATCAAGGACTCCTACTCTGGAAACACCATATATTTT. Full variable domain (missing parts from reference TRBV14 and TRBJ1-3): EAGVTQFPSHSVIEKGQTVTLRCDPISGHDNLYWYRRVMGKEIKFLLHFVKESKQDESGMPNNRFLAERTGGTYSTLKVQPAELEDSGVYFCASSQIKDSYSGNTIYFGEGSWLTVV.

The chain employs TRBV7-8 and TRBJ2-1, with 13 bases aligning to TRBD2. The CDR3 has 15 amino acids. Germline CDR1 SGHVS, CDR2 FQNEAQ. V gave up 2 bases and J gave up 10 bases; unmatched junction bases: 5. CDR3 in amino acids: CASSLRLAGGVEQFF. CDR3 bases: TGTGCCAGCAGCTTACGACTAGCGGGGGGCGTAGAGCAGTTCTTC.

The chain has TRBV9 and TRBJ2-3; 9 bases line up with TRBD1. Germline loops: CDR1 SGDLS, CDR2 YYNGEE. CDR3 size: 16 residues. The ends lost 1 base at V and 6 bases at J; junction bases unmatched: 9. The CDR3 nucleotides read TGTGCCAGCAGCGTACTAGAGGGACAGGGTAGGGATACGCAGTATTTT. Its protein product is CASSVLEGQGRDTQYF.

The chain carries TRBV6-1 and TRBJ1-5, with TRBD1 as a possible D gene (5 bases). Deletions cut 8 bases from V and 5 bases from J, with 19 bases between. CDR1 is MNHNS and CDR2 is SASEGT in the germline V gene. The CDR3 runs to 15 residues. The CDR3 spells CASPGPQGSDQPQHF. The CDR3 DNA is TGTGCCAGCCCAGGGCCCCAGGGATCCGATCAGCCCCAGCATTTT.

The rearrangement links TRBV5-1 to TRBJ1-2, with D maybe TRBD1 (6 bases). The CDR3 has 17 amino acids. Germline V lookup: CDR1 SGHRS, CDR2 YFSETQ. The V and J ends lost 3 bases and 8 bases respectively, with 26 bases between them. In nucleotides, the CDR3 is TGCGCCAGCAGCTCACCCCCAGGGACACTCGAGAGAATCGGCTACACCTTC. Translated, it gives CASSSPPGTLERIGYTF.

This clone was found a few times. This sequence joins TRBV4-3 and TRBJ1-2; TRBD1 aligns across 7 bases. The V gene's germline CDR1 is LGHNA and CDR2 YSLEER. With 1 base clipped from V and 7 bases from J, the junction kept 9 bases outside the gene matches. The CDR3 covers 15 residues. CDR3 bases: TGCGCCAGCAGCCAAGGACAGACGACAGGGCTTGGCTACACCTTC. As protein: CASSQGQTTGLGYTF.

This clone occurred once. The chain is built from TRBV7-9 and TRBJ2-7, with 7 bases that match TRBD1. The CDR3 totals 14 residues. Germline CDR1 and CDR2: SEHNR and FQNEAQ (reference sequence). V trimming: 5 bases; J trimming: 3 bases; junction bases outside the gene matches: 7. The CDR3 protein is CASSTGQIVYEQYF. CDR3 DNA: TGTGCCAGCAGCACGGGACAGATTGTCTACGAGCAGTACTTC.

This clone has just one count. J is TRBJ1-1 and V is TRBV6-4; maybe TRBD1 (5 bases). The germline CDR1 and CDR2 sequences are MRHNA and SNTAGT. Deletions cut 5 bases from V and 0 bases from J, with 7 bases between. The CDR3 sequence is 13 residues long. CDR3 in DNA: TGTGCCAGCAGTTTCAGGGTGAACACTGAAGCTTTCTTT. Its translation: CASSFRVNTEAFF.

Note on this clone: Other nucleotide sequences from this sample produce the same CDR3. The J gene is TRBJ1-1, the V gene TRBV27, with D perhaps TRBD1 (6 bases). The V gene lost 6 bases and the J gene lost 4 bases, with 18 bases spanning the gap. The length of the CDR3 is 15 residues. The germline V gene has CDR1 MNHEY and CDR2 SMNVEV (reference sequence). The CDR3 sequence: CASSSLPTGFTEAFF. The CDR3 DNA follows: TGTGCCAGCAGCTCCCTGCCGACAGGTTTCACTGAAGCTTTCTTT.

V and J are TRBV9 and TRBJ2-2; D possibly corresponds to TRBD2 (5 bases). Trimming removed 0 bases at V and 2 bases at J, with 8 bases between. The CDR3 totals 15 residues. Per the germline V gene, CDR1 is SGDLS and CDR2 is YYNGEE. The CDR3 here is CASSVASGNTGELFF. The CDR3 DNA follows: TGTGCCAGCAGCGTAGCCAGCGGTAACACCGGGGAGCTGTTTTTT.

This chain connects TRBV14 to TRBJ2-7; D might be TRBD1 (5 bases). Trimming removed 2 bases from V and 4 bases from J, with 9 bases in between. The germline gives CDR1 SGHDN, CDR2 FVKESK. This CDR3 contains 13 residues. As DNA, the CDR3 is TGTGCCAGCAGCCAACGTCAGGGATACGAGCAGTACTTC. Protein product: CASSQRQGYEQYF.

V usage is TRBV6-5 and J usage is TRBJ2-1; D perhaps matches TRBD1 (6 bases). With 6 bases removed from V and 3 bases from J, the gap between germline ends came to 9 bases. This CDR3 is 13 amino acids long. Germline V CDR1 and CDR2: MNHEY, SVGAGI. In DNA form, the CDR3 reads TGTGCCAGCAGAAGGACAGTCTACAATGAGCAGTTCTTC. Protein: CASRRTVYNEQFF.

The chain's CDR3 is CASSYSGRMDTQYF. CDR3 sequence (DNA): TGTGCCAGCAGTTATAGCGGGAGGATGGATACGCAGTATTTT. The chain joins TRBV28 to TRBJ2-3, with TRBD2 matching 10 bases. This CDR3 contains 14 residues. Germline V CDR1 and CDR2: MDHEN, SYDVKM. J lost 6 bases, V lost 4 bases, and 4 bases had no gene match.

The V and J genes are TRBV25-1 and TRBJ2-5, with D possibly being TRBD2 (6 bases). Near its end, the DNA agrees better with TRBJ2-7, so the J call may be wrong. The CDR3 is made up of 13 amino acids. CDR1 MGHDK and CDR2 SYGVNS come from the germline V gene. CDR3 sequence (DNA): TGTGCCAGTAGTAGGCGGGGACTCTACGAGCAGTACTTC. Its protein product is CASSRRGLYEQYF.

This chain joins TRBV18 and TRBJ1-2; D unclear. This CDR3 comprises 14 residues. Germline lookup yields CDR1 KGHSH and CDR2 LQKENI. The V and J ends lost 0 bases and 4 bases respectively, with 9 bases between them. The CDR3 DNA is TGTGCCAGCTCACCACCGTCGAACGGCTATGGCTACACCTTC. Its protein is CASSPPSNGYGYTF.

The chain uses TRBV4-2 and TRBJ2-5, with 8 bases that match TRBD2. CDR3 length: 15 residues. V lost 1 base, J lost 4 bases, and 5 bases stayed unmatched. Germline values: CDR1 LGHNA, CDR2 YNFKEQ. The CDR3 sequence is CASSQVVAGGETQYF. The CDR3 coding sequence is TGTGCCAGCAGCCAAGTCGTGGCGGGAGGAGAGACCCAGTACTTC.

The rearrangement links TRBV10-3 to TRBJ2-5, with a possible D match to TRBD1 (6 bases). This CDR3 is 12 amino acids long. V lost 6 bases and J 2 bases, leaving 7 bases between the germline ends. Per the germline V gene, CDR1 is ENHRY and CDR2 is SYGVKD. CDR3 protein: CAIRGQQETQYF. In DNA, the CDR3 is TGTGCCATCAGAGGACAGCAAGAGACCCAGTACTTC.

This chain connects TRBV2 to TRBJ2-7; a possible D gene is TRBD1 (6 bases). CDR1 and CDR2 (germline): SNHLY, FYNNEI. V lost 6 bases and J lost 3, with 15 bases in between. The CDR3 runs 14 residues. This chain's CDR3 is CASRRPGTFYEQYF. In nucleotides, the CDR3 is TGTGCCAGCAGACGACCCGGGACATTCTACGAGCAGTACTTC.

CDR3 nucleotides: TGTGCCAGCAGCTCCCGACGAAGACAAAACGGGGAGCTGTTTTTT. Translated: CASSSRRRQNGELFF. The J gene is TRBJ2-2, the V gene TRBV7-2; D gene unclear. CDR1 SGHTA and CDR2 FQGNSA come from the germline V gene. The V end was cut by 4 bases, the J end by 7 bases, with 16 bases between. There are 15 residues in the CDR3. The whole variable domain, remainder taken from reference TRBV7-2 and TRBJ2-2, is GAGVSQSPSNKVTEKGKDVELRCDPISGHTALYWYRQSLGQGLEFLIYFQGNSAPDKSGLPSDRFSAERTGGSVSTLTIQRTQQEDSAVYLCASSSRRRQNGELFFGEGSRLTVL.

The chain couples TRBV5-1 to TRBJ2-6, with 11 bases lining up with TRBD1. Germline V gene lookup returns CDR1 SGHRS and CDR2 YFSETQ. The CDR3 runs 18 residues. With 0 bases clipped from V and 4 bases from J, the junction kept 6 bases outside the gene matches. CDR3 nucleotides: TGCGCCAGCAGCTTGGATGGACAGGGGGCTTACGGGGCCAACGTCCTGACTTTC. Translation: CASSLDGQGAYGANVLTF.

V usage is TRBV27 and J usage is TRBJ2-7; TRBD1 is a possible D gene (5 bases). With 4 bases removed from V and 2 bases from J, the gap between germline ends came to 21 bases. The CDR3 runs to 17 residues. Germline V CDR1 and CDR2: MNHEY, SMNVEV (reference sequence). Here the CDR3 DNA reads TGTGCCAGCAGTTCAAGAAGCCTCACAGGTGTTACCTACGAGCAGTACTTC. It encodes CASSSRSLTGVTYEQYF.

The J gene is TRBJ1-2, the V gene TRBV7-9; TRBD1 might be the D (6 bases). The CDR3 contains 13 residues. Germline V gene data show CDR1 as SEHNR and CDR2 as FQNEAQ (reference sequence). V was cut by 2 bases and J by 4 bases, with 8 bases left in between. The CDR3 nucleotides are TGTGCCAGCAGCTTATCAGGGGTCTATGGCTACACCTTC. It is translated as CASSLSGVYGYTF.

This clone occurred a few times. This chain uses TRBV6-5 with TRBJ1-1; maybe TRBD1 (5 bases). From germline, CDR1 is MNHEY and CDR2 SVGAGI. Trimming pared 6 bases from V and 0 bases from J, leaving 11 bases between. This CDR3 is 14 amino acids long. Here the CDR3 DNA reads TGTGCCAGCAGCTCCGCGGGGGTGAACACTGAAGCTTTCTTT. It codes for CASSSAGVNTEAFF.

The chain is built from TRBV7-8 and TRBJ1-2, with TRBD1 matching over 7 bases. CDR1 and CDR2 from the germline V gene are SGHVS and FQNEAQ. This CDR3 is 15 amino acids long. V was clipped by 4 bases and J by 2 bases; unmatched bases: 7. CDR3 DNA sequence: TGTGCCAGCAGCTCTCAGACAGGGTACAACTATGGCTACACCTTC. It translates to CASSSQTGYNYGYTF. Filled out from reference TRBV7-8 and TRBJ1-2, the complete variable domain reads GAGVSQSPRYKVAKRGQDVALRCDPISGHVSLFWYQQALGQGPEFLTYFQNEAQLDKSGLPSDRFFAERPEGSVSTLKIQRTQQEDSAVYLCASSSQTGYNYGYTFGSGTRLTVV.

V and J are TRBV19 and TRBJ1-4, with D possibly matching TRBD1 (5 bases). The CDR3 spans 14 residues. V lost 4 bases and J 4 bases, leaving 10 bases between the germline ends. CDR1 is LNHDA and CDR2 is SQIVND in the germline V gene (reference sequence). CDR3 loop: CASSTRDYNEKLFF. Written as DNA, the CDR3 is TGTGCCAGTAGTACGCGGGACTATAATGAAAAACTGTTTTTT.